These 30 T cell receptor beta chains originate from one sample sequenced in a study of T cell responses to AZD1222 COVID-19 vaccine. The data were produced by immunoSEQ multiplex PCR, yet TCRdb's version contains in-frame clones alone and is incomplete. The data contain 150,000 or so clones, 91% of them seen just once; the ten biggest clones take up approximately 3.8%. This material consisted of peripheral blood, taken 28 days after the second AZD1222 dose. Source of these receptors: an adult who received the AZD1222 COVID-19 vaccine.

The chain employs TRBV7-2 and TRBJ1-1; 8 bases map to TRBD1. Trimming at V came to 1 base and at J to 7 bases, leaving 5 bases not matched to a gene. The CDR3 is 14 residues long. CDR1 is SGHTA, CDR2 FQGNSA, per germline. The CDR3 DNA reads as TGTGCCAGCAGCTTAGTCAGGGGGCAAGGTGAAGCTTTCTTT. Its translation is CASSLVRGQGEAFF.

CDR3 nucleotide sequence: TGTGCCAGCAGCTTCGGTGTTGGGGCCGGCGATGAGCAGTTCTTC. It yields the protein CASSFGVGAGDEQFF. This chain links TRBV11-3 with TRBJ2-1, with D maybe TRBD1 (5 bases). Germline V lookup: CDR1 SGHNT, CDR2 YENEEA. V lost 3 bases and J lost 8, with 17 bases in between. The length of the CDR3 is 15 residues.

This clone was found once. The chain has TRBV7-8 and TRBJ2-7, with 8 bases identical to TRBD2. Germline CDR1 and CDR2: SGHVS and FQNEAQ. The V gene end was trimmed by 4 bases and the J gene end by 5 bases; junction bases not matched to a gene: 16. The CDR3 contains 17 residues. The CDR3 loop is CASSSSRGGEGLHEQYF. CDR3 bases: TGTGCCAGCAGCTCCTCCCGGGGGGGGGAAGGTCTCCACGAGCAGTACTTC.

This chain connects TRBV11-2 to TRBJ1-2, with no clear D. V lost 0 bases, J lost 4 bases, and 12 bases lay in between. The CDR3 is 15 amino acids. CDR1 is SGHAT and CDR2 is FQNNGV in the germline V gene. The CDR3 here is CASSLDYRDTYGYTF. DNA for the CDR3: TGTGCCAGCAGCTTAGATTATCGGGATACCTATGGCTACACCTTC.

The V and J genes are TRBV30 and TRBJ1-4; 8 bases are a match to TRBD1. The germline V gene has CDR1 GTSNPN and CDR2 SVGIG (reference sequence). The junction had 7 bases not matched to a gene; V was cut back by 2 bases and J by 5 bases. There are 15 residues in the CDR3. Here the CDR3 reads CAWSPWTGPNEKLFF. The CDR3 nucleotides are TGTGCCTGGAGTCCCTGGACAGGGCCGAATGAAAAACTGTTTTTT. Drawing the rest from reference TRBV30 and TRBJ1-4, the complete variable domain is SQTIHQWPATLVQPVGSPLSLECTVEGTSNPNLYWYRQAAGRGLQLLFYSVGIGQISSEVPQNLSASRPQDRQFILSSKKLLLSDSGFYLCAWSPWTGPNEKLFFGSGTQLSVL.

The chain uses TRBV5-1 and TRBJ1-6; 8 positions agree with TRBD1. CDR1 SGHRS and CDR2 YFSETQ come from the germline V gene. Trimming cost V 3 bases and J 7 bases; bases outside gene matches: 9. The CDR3 has 16 residues. This CDR3 reads CASSSGQATANSPLHF. As DNA, the CDR3 is TGCGCCAGCAGCTCGGGACAGGCCACGGCGAATTCACCCCTCCACTTT.

This chain connects TRBV10-3 to TRBJ2-2; D gene ambiguous. The CDR3 spans 16 residues. The ends were cut back, 3 bases at V and 0 bases at J, with 11 bases in the middle. Germline V lookup: CDR1 ENHRY, CDR2 SYGVKD. CDR3 DNA sequence: TGTGCCATCAGTGATGGCAGAACTACGAACACCGGGGAGCTGTTTTTT. Translating it yields CAISDGRTTNTGELFF.

The rearrangement links TRBV7-2 to TRBJ2-7; D may be TRBD1 (5 bases). Germline loops: CDR1 SGHTA, CDR2 FQGNSA. The CDR3 has 12 amino acids. V lost 3 bases to trimming and J lost 7 bases, with 10 bases between them. The CDR3 DNA reads TGTGCCAGCAGCTTTACAGGAAGGGAGCAGTACTTC. Encoded protein: CASSFTGREQYF.

This clone was picked up a small number of times. The J gene is TRBJ2-3, the V gene TRBV4-2, with a possible D match to TRBD2 (7 bases). The CDR3 contains 16 residues. The germline V gene encodes CDR1 LGHNA and CDR2 YNFKEQ. With 5 bases removed from V and 1 base from J, the gap between germline ends came to 16 bases. The CDR3 DNA reads as TGTGCCAGCAGCAGACAGGAAAGCGGGGGCACAGATACGCAGTATTTT. Its translation is CASSRQESGGTDTQYF.

This clone was seen more than once but under ten times. The chain employs TRBV6-2 or TRBV6-3 and TRBJ2-7; 7 bases map to TRBD1. Germline V gives CDR1 MNHEY, CDR2 SVGEGT. CDR3 length: 15 amino acids. J gave up 1 base and V 6 bases, and 9 bases lay outside the gene matches. The CDR3: CASSLDRDGSYEQYF. The CDR3 DNA reads as TGTGCCAGCAGCCTTGACAGGGATGGGTCCTACGAGCAGTACTTC.

The DNA of the CDR3 is TGTGCCAGCAGTTTAACACAGGGGGCAACTGAAGCTTTCTTT. As protein: CASSLTQGATEAFF. This rearrangement joins TRBV27 to TRBJ1-1; 9 bases are a match to TRBD1. The CDR3 is 14 amino acids. Losses at the gene ends were 2 bases for V and 5 bases for J; bases not matched to a gene: 3. Germline V gene data show CDR1 as MNHEY and CDR2 as SMNVEV (reference sequence).

The CDR3 region is CASSLDHYGYTF. The CDR3 DNA reads TGTGCCAGCAGCTTGGATCACTATGGCTACACCTTC. The gene calls are TRBV5-5 and TRBJ1-2; D is unclear. Germline V CDR1 and CDR2: SGHKS, YYEKEE (reference sequence). The CDR3 totals 12 residues. With 0 bases removed from V and 3 bases from J, the gap between germline ends came to 3 bases.

The rearrangement links TRBV9 to TRBJ1-3, with 10 nucleotides matching TRBD1. CDR3 length: 16 amino acids. Per the germline V gene, CDR1 is SGDLS and CDR2 is YYNGEE. The V segment lost 3 bases and the J segment 3 bases; nucleotides outside the gene matches: 6. CDR3 loop: CASSAETGGFGNTIYF. The DNA for the CDR3 is TGTGCCAGCAGCGCGGAGACAGGGGGCTTTGGAAACACCATATATTTT.

The chain employs TRBV19 and TRBJ2-3; 7 nucleotides align to TRBD2. The CDR3 is made up of 16 amino acids. The V and J ends lost 6 bases and 5 bases, in that order; junction bases with no gene match: 14. Looked up from germline, CDR1 is LNHDA and CDR2 is SQIVND (reference sequence). CDR3 bases: TGTGCCAGTAGCTTTCTGGTGTGGGCGGGAGAAGATACGCAGTATTTT. It yields the protein CASSFLVWAGEDTQYF.

The chain uses TRBV5-1 and TRBJ2-1, with D tentatively TRBD1 (6 bases). The CDR3 is 15 residues long. V was cut by 6 bases and J by 1 base, with 14 bases left in between. Germline-derived CDR1 and CDR2 are SGHRS and YFSETQ. CDR3 nucleotides: TGCGCCAGCATCCGGGACACCGATTCCTACAATGAGCAGTTCTTC. Its translation is CASIRDTDSYNEQFF.

The rearrangement links TRBV9 to TRBJ2-2; 8 bases map to TRBD2. Trimming took 3 bases from V and 0 from J; bases not matched to a gene: 7. The germline V gene encodes CDR1 SGDLS and CDR2 YYNGEE. The CDR3 has 17 residues. CDR3 region: CASSATLTSANTGELFF. In nucleotides, the CDR3 is TGTGCCAGCAGCGCCACCTTGACTAGCGCGAACACCGGGGAGCTGTTTTTT.

The chain has TRBV4-2 and TRBJ1-2; 7 bases map to TRBD1. This CDR3 has 15 amino acids. Germline CDR1 is LGHNA and CDR2 is YNFKEQ. V shed 2 bases, J shed 2 bases, and the junction held 5 bases outside the gene matches. CDR3 loop: CASSQTYRGNYGYTF. The CDR3 nucleotides are TGTGCCAGCAGCCAAACCTACAGGGGAAACTATGGCTACACCTTC.

The chain uses TRBV18 and TRBJ2-2; D remains ambiguous. This CDR3 spans 14 amino acids. The germline V gene encodes CDR1 KGHSH and CDR2 LQKENI. Trimming shortened V by 3 bases and J by 3 bases, and 8 bases separated the two germline ends. The CDR3 region has the DNA TGTGCCAGCTCACCCCTCCGGGACACCGGGGAGCTGTTTTTT. Its protein is CASSPLRDTGELFF.

The chain has TRBV7-9 and TRBJ2-4; D might be TRBD1 (6 bases). Germline V CDR1 and CDR2: SEHNR, FQNEAQ (reference sequence). This CDR3 spans 14 amino acids. Trimming pared 1 base from V and 9 bases from J, leaving 13 bases between. The CDR3 coding sequence is TGTGCCAGCAGCTTAGATCCCCAGGGGAGCATTCAGTACTTC. This encodes CASSLDPQGSIQYF.

This chain's CDR3 is CAITGGDYGYTF. As DNA, the CDR3 is TGTGCCATCACGGGAGGGGACTATGGCTACACCTTC. The chain couples TRBV10-3 to TRBJ1-2, with TRBD1 as a possible D gene (5 bases). Trimming left V 7 bases short and J 3 bases short, with 9 bases between. This CDR3 is 12 amino acids long. CDR1 and CDR2 from the germline V gene are ENHRY and SYGVKD.

J is TRBJ1-2 and V is TRBV2; D remains unclear. V was clipped by 2 bases and J by 8 bases, with 3 bases between them. The germline V gene has CDR1 SNHLY and CDR2 FYNNEI. The CDR3 consists of 10 residues. The CDR3 coding sequence is TGTGCCAGCAGTGAACACGGCTACACCTTC. This codes for CASSEHGYTF.

The rearrangement uses TRBV4-1 and TRBJ1-4; D is perhaps TRBD1 (6 bases). V was pared by 5 bases and J by 1 base, with 11 bases between. The CDR3 is 15 residues long. The germline gives CDR1 MGHRA, CDR2 YSYEKL. The CDR3 reads CASSVLQGTNEKLFF. The CDR3 nucleotides are TGCGCCAGCAGCGTACTACAGGGAACTAATGAAAAACTGTTTTTT.

The chain employs TRBV29-1 and TRBJ2-1; 9 bases match TRBD2. CDR1 and CDR2 from the germline V gene are SQVTM and ANQGSEA. Trimming cost V 7 bases and J 2 bases; bases outside gene matches: 0. CDR3 size: 12 residues. The CDR3 DNA is TGCAGCGGCGGGGGGGCCTACAATGAGCAGTTCTTC. This translates into CSGGGAYNEQFF.

On this clone: Different DNA sequences within this sample yield the same CDR3. The CDR3 region is CASSLGTGTYEQYF. DNA for the CDR3: TGCGCCAGCAGCTTGGGGACAGGTACCTACGAGCAGTACTTC. V usage is TRBV5-1 and J usage is TRBJ2-7; 7 nucleotides align to TRBD1. The CDR3 has 14 amino acids. The V segment lost 0 bases and the J segment 2 bases; nucleotides outside the gene matches: 2. In germline, CDR1 is SGHRS, CDR2 YFSETQ.

This chain connects TRBV3-1 (or the pseudogene TRBV3-2) to TRBJ1-4, with D possibly TRBD1 on 6 matching bases. Trimming cost V 0 bases and J 2 bases, with 10 bases left between them. The CDR3 runs to 16 residues. Germline CDR1 LGHDT, CDR2 YNNKEL (reference sequence). CDR3 nucleotides: TGTGCCAGCAGCCAAGAGGGGGCCGGGACTAATGAAAAACTGTTTTTT. Protein: CASSQEGAGTNEKLFF.

The chain carries TRBV5-6 and TRBJ2-5; D is possibly TRBD2 (7 bases). CDR1 is SGHDT and CDR2 is YYEEEE in the germline V gene. V gave up 4 bases and J gave up 9 bases, with 22 bases separating them. The CDR3 is 15 residues long. CDR3 in amino acids: CASSPVGGAVVAQYF. DNA of the CDR3: TGTGCCAGCAGCCCGGTGGGGGGGGCCGTCGTCGCCCAGTACTTC.

This rearrangement joins TRBV12-3 or TRBV12-4 to TRBJ1-2, with TRBD1 matching over 7 bases. V was pared by 2 bases and J by 8 bases, with 2 bases of the junction left unmatched. This CDR3 spans 12 amino acids. CDR3 sequence: CASSLQGEGYTF. CDR3 bases: TGTGCCAGCAGTTTACAGGGGGAGGGCTACACCTTC.

This clone was detected a few times. The chain combines TRBV12-3 or TRBV12-4 with TRBJ1-2; the D gene is possibly TRBD1 (5 bases). V dropped 3 bases and J dropped 6 bases, with 11 bases sitting between them. This CDR3 has 13 residues. Here the CDR3 DNA reads TGTGCCAGCAGTTTCTCTACGGGGGATGGCTACACCTTC. Residues: CASSFSTGDGYTF.

This chain connects TRBV4-2 to TRBJ2-3, with TRBD2 matching 13 bases. The ends lost 1 base at V and 4 bases at J; junction bases unmatched: 2. The CDR3 runs 16 residues. Germline-derived CDR1 and CDR2 are LGHNA and YNFKEQ. As DNA, the CDR3 is TGTGCCAGCAGCCAAGTCGGGACTAGCGGGGCAGATACGCAGTATTTT. Translating it yields CASSQVGTSGADTQYF.

The CDR3 loop is CASSQVGLAAADTQYF. For the CDR3, the DNA is TGTGCCAGCAGCCAAGTGGGACTAGCTGCCGCAGATACGCAGTATTTT. The rearrangement joins TRBV4-2 to TRBJ2-3; 9 nucleotides agree with TRBD2. V gave up 1 base and J gave up 4 bases; unmatched junction bases: 6. There are 16 residues in the CDR3. Germline V gene lookup returns CDR1 LGHNA and CDR2 YNFKEQ.